The 5 T cell receptor beta chains below were found in one sample sequenced in a study of cytomegalovirus exposure and HLA in healthy donors. PCR used 60 Vbeta primers and 13 Jbeta primers. Data came from immunoSEQ multiplex PCR; TCRdb stores just in-frame clones and leaves some out. Of approximately 200,000 clones detected, 65% to 90% appear once; the ten largest clones hold 2.3%. Sequencing input: PBMCs. These receptor sequences come from a woman in her forties or fifties in good health and CMV-seronegative.

CDR3 region: CASSEGGGRAGEQYF. CDR3 nucleotides: TGTGCCAGCAGTGAAGGAGGCGGGAGGGCCGGCGAGCAGTACTTC. The rearrangement links TRBV2 to TRBJ2-7; 9 bases align to TRBD2. The CDR3 covers 15 residues. Looked up from germline, CDR1 is SNHLY and CDR2 is FYNNEI. J lost 6 bases, V lost 1 base, and 7 bases had no gene match.

This clone has more than one count but fewer than ten. Here the CDR3 DNA reads TGTGCCAGCAGCGGGACAGGGGGAGGCAATCAGCCCCAGCATTTT. Protein product: CASSGTGGGNQPQHF. The chain links TRBV13 to TRBJ1-5; 11 bases align to TRBD1. The CDR3 is 15 residues long. Unmatched junction bases numbered 2, after V lost 5 bases and J lost 2 bases. Germline V gene lookup returns CDR1 PRHDT and CDR2 FYEKMQ (reference sequence). Based on the CDR3 plus reference TRBV13 and TRBJ1-5, the full variable domain is AAGVIQSPRHLIKEKRETATLKCYPIPRHDTVYWYQQGPGQDPQFLISFYEKMQSDKGSIPDRFSAQQFSDYHSELNMSSLELGDSALYFCASSGTGGGNQPQHFGDGTRLSIL.

The chain combines TRBV19 with TRBJ2-1, with D unclear. Germline CDR1 and CDR2: LNHDA and SQIVND (reference sequence). This CDR3 is built from 13 residues. V dropped 6 bases and J dropped 10 bases, with 16 bases sitting between them. This CDR3 is CASSRRYAGEQFF. CDR3 bases: TGTGCCAGTAGCCGCCGATACGCCGGGGAGCAGTTCTTC.

This sequence joins TRBV4-1 and TRBJ2-4, with 16 bases aligning to TRBD2. Germline values: CDR1 MGHRA, CDR2 YSYEKL. V lost 4 bases to trimming and J lost 1 base; unmatched junction nucleotides: 4. The CDR3 totals 18 residues. CDR3 protein: CASSPGLAGGPAKNIQYF. The DNA of the CDR3 is TGCGCCAGCAGCCCGGGACTAGCGGGAGGGCCGGCCAAAAACATTCAGTACTTC.

This clone appeared a single time. The same CDR3 is also encoded by other DNA sequences in this sample. The CDR3 here is CASSLIAGSYGYTF. In DNA, the CDR3 is TGTGCCAGCAGTTTGATAGCGGGGAGCTATGGCTACACCTTC. This chain uses TRBV28 with TRBJ1-2; no reliable D call. V was shortened by 3 bases and J by 4 bases, with 12 bases between the two germline ends. CDR1 MDHEN and CDR2 SYDVKM come from the germline V gene. The length of the CDR3 is 14 residues.